This TCR beta chain stems from a study of response to subunit inactivated influenza vaccine. This clonotype was recorded a few times. MiXCR, applied by TCRdb to the RT-PCR reads, yields one record per CDR3 protein. The repertoire has more than 450,000 distinct CDR3 sequences, 12% of them found once; the top ten carry roughly 10%. The CDR3 sequence is 12 residues long. In germline, CDR1 is DFQATT, CDR2 SNEGSKA (reference sequence). Deletions cut 3 bases from V and 6 bases from J, with 10 bases between. The receptor was derived from a man aged 45-60 years who received an inactivated influenza vaccine. The sample consisted of PBMCs from blood, taken on the day of vaccination. This chain connects TRBV20-1 to TRBJ2-3; D gene uncertain. DNA of the CDR3: TGCAGTGCTAGTGCAAGGGCGGATACGCAGTATTTT. This codes for CSASARADTQYF.